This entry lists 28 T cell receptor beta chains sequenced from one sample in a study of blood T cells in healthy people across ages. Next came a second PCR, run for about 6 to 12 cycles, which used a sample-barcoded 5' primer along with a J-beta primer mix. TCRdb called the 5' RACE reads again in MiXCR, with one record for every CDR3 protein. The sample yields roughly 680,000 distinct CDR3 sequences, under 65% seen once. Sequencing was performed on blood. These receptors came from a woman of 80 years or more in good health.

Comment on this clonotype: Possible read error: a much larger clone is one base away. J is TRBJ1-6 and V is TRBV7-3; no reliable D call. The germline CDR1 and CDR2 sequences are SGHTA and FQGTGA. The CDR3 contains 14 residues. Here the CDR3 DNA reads TGTGCCAGCAGCCAGGACGGACCTAATTCACTCCTCCACTTT. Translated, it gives CASSQDGPNSLLHF.

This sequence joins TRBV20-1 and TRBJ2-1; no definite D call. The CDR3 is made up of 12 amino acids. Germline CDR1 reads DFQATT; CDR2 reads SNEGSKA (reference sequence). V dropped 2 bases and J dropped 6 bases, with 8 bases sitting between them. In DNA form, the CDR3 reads TGCAGTGCTAGACCTGTGCTCAATGAGCAGTTCTTC. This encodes CSARPVLNEQFF.

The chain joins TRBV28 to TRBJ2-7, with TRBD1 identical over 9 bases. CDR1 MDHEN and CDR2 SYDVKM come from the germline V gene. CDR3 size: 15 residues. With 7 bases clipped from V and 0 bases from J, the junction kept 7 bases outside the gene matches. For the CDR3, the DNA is TGTGCCAGCATGGAGGGACAGGGCATCTCCTACGAGCAGTACTTC. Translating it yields CASMEGQGISYEQYF. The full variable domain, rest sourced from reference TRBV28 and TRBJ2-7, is DVKVTQSSRYLVKRTGEKVFLECVQDMDHENMFWYRQDPGLGLRLIYFSYDVKMKEKGDIPEGYSVSREKKERFSLILESASTNQTSMYLCASMEGQGISYEQYFGPGTRLTVT.

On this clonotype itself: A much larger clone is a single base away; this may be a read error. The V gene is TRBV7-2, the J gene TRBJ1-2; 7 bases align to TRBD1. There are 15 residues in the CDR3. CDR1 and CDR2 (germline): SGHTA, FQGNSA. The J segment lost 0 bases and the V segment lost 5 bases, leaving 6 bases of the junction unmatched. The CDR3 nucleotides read TGTGCCAGCAGCCCTCGCAGGGGGGCTAACTATGGCTACACCTTC. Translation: CASSPRRGANYGYTF.

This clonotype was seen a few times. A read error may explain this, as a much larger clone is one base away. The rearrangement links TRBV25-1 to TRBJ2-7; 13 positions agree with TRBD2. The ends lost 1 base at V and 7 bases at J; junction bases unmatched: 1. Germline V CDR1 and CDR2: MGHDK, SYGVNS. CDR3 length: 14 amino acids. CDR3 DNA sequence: TGTGCCAGCAGTGAATCGGGACTAGCGGGAGAGCAGTACTTC. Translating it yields CASSESGLAGEQYF.

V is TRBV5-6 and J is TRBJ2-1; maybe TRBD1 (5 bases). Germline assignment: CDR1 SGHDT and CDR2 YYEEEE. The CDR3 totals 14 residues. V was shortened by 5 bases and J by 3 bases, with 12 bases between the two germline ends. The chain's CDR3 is CASRMGLGYNEQFF. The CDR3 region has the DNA TGTGCCAGCAGAATGGGGCTAGGCTACAATGAGCAGTTCTTC.

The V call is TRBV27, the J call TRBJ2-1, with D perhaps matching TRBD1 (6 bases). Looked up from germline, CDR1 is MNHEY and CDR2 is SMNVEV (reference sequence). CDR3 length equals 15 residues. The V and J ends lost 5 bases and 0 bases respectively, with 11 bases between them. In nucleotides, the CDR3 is TGTGCCAGCAGTCAAGACAGGATCTCCTACAATGAGCAGTTCTTC. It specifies CASSQDRISYNEQFF.

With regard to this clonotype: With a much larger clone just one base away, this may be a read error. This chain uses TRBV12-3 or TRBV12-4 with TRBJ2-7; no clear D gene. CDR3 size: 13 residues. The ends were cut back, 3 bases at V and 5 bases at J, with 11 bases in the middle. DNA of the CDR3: TGTGCCAGCAGTTTGTCCCTTACCGACGAGCAGTACTTC. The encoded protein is CASSLSLTDEQYF.

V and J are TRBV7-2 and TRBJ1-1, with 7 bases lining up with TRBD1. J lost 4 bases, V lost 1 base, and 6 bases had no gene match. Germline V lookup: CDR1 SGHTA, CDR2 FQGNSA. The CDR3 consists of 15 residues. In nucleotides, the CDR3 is TGTGCCAGCAGCTTAGACAGGGGAGTTGCCACTGAAGCTTTCTTT. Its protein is CASSLDRGVATEAFF.

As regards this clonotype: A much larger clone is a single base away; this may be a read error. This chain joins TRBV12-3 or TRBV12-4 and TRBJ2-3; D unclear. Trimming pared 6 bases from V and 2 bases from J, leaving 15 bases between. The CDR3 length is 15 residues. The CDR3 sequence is CASSRGGVTTDTQYF. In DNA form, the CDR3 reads TGTGCCAGCAGCCGTGGTGGAGTAACCACAGATACGCAGTATTTT.

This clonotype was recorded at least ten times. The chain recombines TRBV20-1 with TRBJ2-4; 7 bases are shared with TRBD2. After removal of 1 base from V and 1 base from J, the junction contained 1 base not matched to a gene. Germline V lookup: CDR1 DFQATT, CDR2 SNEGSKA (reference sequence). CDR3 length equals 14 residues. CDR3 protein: CSARGGGAKNIQYF. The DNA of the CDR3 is TGCAGTGCTAGAGGGGGAGGGGCCAAAAACATTCAGTACTTC.

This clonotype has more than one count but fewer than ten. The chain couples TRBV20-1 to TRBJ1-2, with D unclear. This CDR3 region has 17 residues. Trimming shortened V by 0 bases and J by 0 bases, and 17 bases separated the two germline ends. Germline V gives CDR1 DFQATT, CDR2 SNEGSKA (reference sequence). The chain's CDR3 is CSARDWSHRASNYGYTF. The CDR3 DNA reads TGCAGTGCTAGAGATTGGTCCCACCGAGCCTCTAACTATGGCTACACCTTC.

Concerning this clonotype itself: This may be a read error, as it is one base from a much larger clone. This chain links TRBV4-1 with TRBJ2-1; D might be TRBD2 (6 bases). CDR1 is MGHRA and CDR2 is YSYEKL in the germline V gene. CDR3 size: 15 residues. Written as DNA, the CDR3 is TGCGCCAGCGGCCAATTCACTTCGAGCGGGAATGAGCAGTTCTTC. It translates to CASGQFTSSGNEQFF.

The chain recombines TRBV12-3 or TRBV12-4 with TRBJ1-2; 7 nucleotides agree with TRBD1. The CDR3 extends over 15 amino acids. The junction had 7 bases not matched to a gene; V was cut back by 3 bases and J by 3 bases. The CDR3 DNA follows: TGTGCCAGCAGTTTTCAGGGGGGCGCTGACTATGGCTACACCTTC. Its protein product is CASSFQGGADYGYTF.

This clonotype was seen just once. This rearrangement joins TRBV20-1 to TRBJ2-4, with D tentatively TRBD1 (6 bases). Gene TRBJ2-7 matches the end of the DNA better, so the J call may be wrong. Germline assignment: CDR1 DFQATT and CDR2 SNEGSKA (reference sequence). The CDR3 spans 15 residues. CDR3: CSVLPFRGVDNEQYF. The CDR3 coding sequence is TGCAGTGTCCTTCCTTTCAGGGGCGTGGACAACGAGCAGTACTTC.

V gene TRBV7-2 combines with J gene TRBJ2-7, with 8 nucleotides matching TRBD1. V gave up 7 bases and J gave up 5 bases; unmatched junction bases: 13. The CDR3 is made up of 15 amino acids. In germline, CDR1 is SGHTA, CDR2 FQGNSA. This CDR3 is CASNSLGQGVHEQYF. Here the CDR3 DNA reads TGTGCCAGCAATTCACTCGGACAGGGTGTCCACGAGCAGTACTTC.

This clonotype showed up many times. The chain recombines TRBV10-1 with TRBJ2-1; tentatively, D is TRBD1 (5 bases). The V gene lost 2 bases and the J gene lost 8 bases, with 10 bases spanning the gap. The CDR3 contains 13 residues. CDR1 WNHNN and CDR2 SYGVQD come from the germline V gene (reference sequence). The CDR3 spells CASSETDSHEQFF. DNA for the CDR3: TGCGCCAGCAGTGAGACAGACAGCCATGAGCAGTTCTTC.

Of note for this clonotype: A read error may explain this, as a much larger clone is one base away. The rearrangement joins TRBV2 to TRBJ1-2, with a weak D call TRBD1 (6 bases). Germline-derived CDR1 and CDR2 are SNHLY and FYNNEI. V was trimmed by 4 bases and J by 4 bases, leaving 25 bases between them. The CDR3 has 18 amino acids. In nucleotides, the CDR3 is TGTGCCAGCAGTGTGGCACGGGGGACAAGCCCCGCAAGCTATGGCTACACCTTC. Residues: CASSVARGTSPASYGYTF.

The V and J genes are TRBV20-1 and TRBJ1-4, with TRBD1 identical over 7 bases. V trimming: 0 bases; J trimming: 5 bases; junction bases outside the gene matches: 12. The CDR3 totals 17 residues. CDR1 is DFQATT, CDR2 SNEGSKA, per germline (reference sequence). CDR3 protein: CSARDGARGWLNEKLFF. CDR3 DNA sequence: TGCAGTGCTAGAGATGGTGCCAGGGGGTGGCTGAATGAAAAACTGTTTTTT.

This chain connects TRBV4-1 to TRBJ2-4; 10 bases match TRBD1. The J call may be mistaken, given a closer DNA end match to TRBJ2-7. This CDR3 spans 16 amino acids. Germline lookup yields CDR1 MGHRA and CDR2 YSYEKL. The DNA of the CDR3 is TGCGCCAGCAGCCAAGATTTAGGGGACAGGGGTTACGAGCAGTACTTC. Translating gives CASSQDLGDRGYEQYF.

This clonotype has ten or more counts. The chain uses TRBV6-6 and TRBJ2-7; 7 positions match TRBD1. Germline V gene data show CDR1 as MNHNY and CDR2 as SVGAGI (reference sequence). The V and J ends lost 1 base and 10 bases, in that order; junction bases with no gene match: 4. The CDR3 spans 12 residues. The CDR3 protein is CASSYWDSDQYF. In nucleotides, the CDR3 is TGTGCCAGCAGTTACTGGGACAGCGATCAGTACTTC.

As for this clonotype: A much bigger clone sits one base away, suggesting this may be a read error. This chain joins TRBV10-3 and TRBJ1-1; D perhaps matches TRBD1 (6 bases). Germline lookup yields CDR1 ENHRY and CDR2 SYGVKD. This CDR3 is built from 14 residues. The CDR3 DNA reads TGTGCCATCAGTGAAACTCTGAGGGACACTGATGCTTTCTTT. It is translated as CAISETLRDTDAFF.

The CDR3 DNA is TGCGCCAGCAGCCTCGGACAGGGGCCCAATCAGCCCCAGCATTTT. It is translated as CASSLGQGPNQPQHF. The rearrangement uses TRBV4-1 and TRBJ1-5; 9 bases align to TRBD1. The germline V gene encodes CDR1 MGHRA and CDR2 YSYEKL. This CDR3 spans 15 amino acids. With 4 bases clipped from V and 3 bases from J, the junction kept 4 bases outside the gene matches.

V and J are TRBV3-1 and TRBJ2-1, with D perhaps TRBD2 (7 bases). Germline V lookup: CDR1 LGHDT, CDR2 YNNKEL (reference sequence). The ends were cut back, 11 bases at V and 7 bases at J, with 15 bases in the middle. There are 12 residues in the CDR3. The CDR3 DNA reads TGTGCCTGCGAGAGGGGGGGGAATGAGCAGTTCTTC. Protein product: CACERGGNEQFF.

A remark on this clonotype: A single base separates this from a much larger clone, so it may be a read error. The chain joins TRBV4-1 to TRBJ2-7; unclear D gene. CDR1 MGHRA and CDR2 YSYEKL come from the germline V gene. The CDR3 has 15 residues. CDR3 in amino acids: CTSSQVGGRDYEQYF. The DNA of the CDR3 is TGCACCAGCAGCCAAGTAGGTGGCAGAGACTACGAGCAGTACTTC.

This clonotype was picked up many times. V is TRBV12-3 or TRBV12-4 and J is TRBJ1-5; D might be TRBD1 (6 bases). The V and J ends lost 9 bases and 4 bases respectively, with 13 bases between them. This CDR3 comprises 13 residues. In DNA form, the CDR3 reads TGTGCCAGTTCCGGACAGCCAAATCAGCCCCAGCATTTT. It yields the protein CASSGQPNQPQHF.

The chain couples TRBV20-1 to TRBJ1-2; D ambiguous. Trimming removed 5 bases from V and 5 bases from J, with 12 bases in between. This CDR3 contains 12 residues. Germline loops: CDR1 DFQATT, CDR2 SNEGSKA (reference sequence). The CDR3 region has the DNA TGCAGTGCTCACAACCAGGTTTATGGCTACACCTTC. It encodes CSAHNQVYGYTF.

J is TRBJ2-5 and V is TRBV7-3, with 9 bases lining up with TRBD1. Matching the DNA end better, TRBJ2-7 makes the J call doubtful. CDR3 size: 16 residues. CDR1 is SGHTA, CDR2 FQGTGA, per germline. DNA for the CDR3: TGTGCCAGCAGCTTAACGACCGGGACAGGGTCTGACGAGCAGTACTTC. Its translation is CASSLTTGTGSDEQYF.